This T cell receptor beta chain appears in the sequencing data of a study of T cell responses to AZD1222 COVID-19 vaccine. The repertoire was sequenced with immunoSEQ multiplex PCR; TCRdb's copy has only in-frame clones and lacks some. The sample has about 130,000 clones; roughly 85% are singletons. Germline values: CDR1 SQVTM, CDR2 ANQGSEA. The CDR3 totals 13 residues. Trimming stripped 4 bases from V and 3 bases from J, with 13 bases between. Study-wide results and limits: An increase in Spike-specific TCR breadth and depth was observed after two AZD1222 doses. Nearly half of spike-specific TCRs reportedly go after variant regions that carry no mutations. Spike as a whole was targeted by vaccine-associated CD4 TCRs, dominant at 160-218 and 743-854. Sampling captured repertoires only after the peak T cell response.

As regards this clone: Its specificity is unknown.

The sequences come from peripheral blood, collected on day 0 of MenACWY control vaccination. The TCR comes from an adult in good health. The rearrangement uses TRBV29-1 and TRBJ2-7; the D gene is possibly TRBD1 (5 bases). CDR3 bases: TGCAGCGTTGTGGCAGGGAACGGCTACGAGCAGTACTTC. Encoded protein: CSVVAGNGYEQYF.